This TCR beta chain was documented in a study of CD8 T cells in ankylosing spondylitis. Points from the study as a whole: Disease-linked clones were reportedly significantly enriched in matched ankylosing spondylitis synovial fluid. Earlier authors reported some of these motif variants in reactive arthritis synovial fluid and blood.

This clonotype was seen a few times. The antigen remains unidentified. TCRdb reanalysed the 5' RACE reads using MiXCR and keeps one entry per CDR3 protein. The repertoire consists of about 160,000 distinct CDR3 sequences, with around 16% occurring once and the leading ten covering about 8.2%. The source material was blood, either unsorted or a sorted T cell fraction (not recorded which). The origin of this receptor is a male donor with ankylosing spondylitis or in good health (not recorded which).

The CDR3 DNA follows: TGCGCCAGCAGCCAAGGCGGACCGGTCTCAGGGCAGTTCTTC. Protein product: CASSQGGPVSGQFF. The chain joins TRBV4-1 to TRBJ2-1; D is undetermined. V shed 1 base and J shed 12 bases, with 16 bases lying between them. The CDR3 covers 14 residues. Germline V lookup: CDR1 MGHRA, CDR2 YSYEKL.